This entry concerns a single T cell receptor beta chain. Antigen specificity is unknown. The data stem from a study of cytomegalovirus exposure and HLA in healthy donors. Study-wide findings and caveats: Later analysis associated a missense DCLRE1C variant with TCR beta V- and J-gene trimming. Overall, some 160 TCR beta chains were annotated as cytomegalovirus-associated.

The CDR3 is 13 residues long. Germline lookup yields CDR1 GTSNPN and CDR2 SVGIG (reference sequence). The V gene lost 0 bases and the J gene lost 5 bases, with 8 bases spanning the gap. Use of 60 Vbeta and 13 Jbeta primers characterized the PCR. Method: immunoSEQ multiplex PCR; TCRdb's copy keeps in-frame clones and lacks some. The sample lists tens of thousands of clones, 55% to 75% seen once, with 12% in the top ten. The specimen sequenced was PBMCs. V is TRBV30 and J is TRBJ1-3; D is possibly TRBD1 (5 bases). The sequence derives from a woman in her thirties or forties in good health and CMV-seropositive. The CDR3, as DNA: TGTGCCTGGAGTGTATCAGGGAGAAACACCATATATTTT. It yields the protein CAWSVSGRNTIYF. The full variable domain, with the rest looked up from reference TRBV30 and TRBJ1-3, is SQTIHQWPATLVQPVGSPLSLECTVEGTSNPNLYWYRQAAGRGLQLLFYSVGIGQISSEVPQNLSASRPQDRQFILSSKKLLLSDSGFYLCAWSVSGRNTIYFGEGSWLTVV.